Each of the 3 T cell receptor beta chains below was sequenced from the same sample in a study of tissue T cells after allogeneic stem cell transplantation. As for time point: mouse harvest day 7 after allogeneic transplant. Tail vein injection delivered 10^7 T-cell-depleted bone marrow cells and 10^6 splenic CD5+ T cells. Measured with immunoSEQ multiplex PCR; TCRdb has only the in-frame clones, and not every one. The repertoire has roughly 9,700 clones, 47% of them found once; the top ten carry around 7.1%. Sequences were obtained from gut tissue. These receptors came from a female BALB/c mouse given C57BL/6 T cells with graft-versus-host disease after an allogeneic hematopoietic cell transplant.

This clone showed up just a few times. Gene names are the mouse ones. The read is 1 residue too short to cover the CDR3 end, so that end is filled in from the germline J gene. This chain connects TRBV1 to TRBJ2-7; D uncertain. Germline loops: CDR1 NSQYPW, CDR2 LRSPGD (reference sequence). V was shortened by 1 base and J by 5 bases, with 3 bases between the two germline ends. There are 11 residues in the CDR3. CDR3 sequence: CTCSAVDEQYF. The sequenced part of the CDR3 DNA is TGCACCTGCAGTGCAGTGGATGAACAGTAC.

This clone is medium-sized by share. Germline and genes here are mouse. The CDR3 end is not reached by the read, which stops 1 residue before it; the germline J gene fills it in. The J gene is TRBJ1-5, the V gene TRBV13-1; no clear D. This CDR3 is 15 amino acids long. Trimming cost V 0 bases and J 3 bases, with 10 bases left between them. Germline V gene data show CDR1 as NSHNY and CDR2 as SYGAGN. CDR3 bases read: TGTGCCAGCAGTGATGAGGGAAGAGGCAACCAGGCTCCGCTT. Its protein product is CASSDEGRGNQAPL. The complete CDR3 reads CASSDEGRGNQAPLF.

Details on this clone: Gene names follow the mouse nomenclature. The read comes to an end 1 residue before the CDR3 does, leaving the germline J gene to fill in the end. The rearrangement uses TRBV4 and TRBJ1-1; no clear D. The V end lost 5 bases, the J end lost 1 base, and 5 bases lay between the germline ends. The CDR3 is 12 amino acids. Germline CDR1 is LGHDT and CDR2 is YNNKQL (reference sequence). CDR3: CASSLRNTEVFF. The covered CDR3 bases are TGTGCCAGCAGCCTCAGGAACACAGAAGTCTTC.